Here is one T cell receptor beta chain with its context. V was pared by 5 bases and J by 10 bases, with 10 bases of the junction left unmatched. Per germline, CDR1 MDHEN and CDR2 SYDVKM. The CDR3 extends over 15 amino acids. The sample is drawn from a study of regulatory T cells in long-lasting Graves disease. Overall study context: Over 5 years of antithyroid drugs with positive TSH receptor antibodies was taken to mean persistent Graves' disease.

Library construction for TCR beta used iRepertoire HTBI primers and Arm-PCR of CDR3 regions. TCRdb fed the multiplex PCR reads into MiXCR, producing one record per CDR3 protein. The table records 350,000 to 500,000 distinct CDR3 sequences, around 20% of them present only once. Noted time point: persistent/refractory GD, antithyroid drugs over 5 years with positive TRAb. PBMC-extracted RNA yielded the TCR library. The input for sequencing was peripheral blood mononuclear cells (PBMCs), taken when the disease was refractory, from a patient treated with antithyroid drugs. This chain joins TRBV28 and TRBJ2-2; TRBD2 matches 10 bases. The clonotype comes from a female donor with Graves disease. The CDR3 sequence is CASSITAGGPVELFF. CDR3 in DNA: TGTGCCAGCAGTATAACAGCGGGAGGGCCCGTGGAGCTGTTTTTT.